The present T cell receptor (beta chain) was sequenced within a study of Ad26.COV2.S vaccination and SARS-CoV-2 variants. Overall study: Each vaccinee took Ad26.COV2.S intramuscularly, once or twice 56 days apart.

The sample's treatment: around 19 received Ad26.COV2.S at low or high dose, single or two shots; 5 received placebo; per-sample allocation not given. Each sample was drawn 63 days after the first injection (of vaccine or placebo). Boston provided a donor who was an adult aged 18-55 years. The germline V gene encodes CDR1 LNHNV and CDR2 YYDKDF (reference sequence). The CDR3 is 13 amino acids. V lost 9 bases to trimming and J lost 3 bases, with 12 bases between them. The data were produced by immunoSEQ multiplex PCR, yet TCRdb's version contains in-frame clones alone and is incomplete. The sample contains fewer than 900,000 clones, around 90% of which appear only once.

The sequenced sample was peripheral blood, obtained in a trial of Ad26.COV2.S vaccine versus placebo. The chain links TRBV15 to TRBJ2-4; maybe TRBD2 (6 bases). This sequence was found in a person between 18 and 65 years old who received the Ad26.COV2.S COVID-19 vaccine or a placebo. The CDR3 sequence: CATQRRGKNIQYF. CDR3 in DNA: TGTGCCACTCAGCGGAGGGGCAAAAACATTCAGTACTTC.